Below, one TCR beta chain is given with its context. The method was immunoSEQ multiplex PCR; TCRdb's version includes in-frame clones alone and lacks a portion of them. Here the sample spans around 240,000 clones, 70% to 90% being singletons. Stated treatment: 19 received Ad26.COV2.S at low or high dose, single or two shots; 5 received placebo; per-sample allocation not given. Samples were taken on day 63 after the first vaccine or placebo injection. The sample originates from a study of Ad26.COV2.S vaccination and SARS-CoV-2 variants. The overall study: Of the COV1001 trial arms, the Ad26.COV2.S arm included the donor.

This specimen consisted of peripheral blood, obtained in a trial of Ad26.COV2.S vaccine versus placebo. This clonotype was obtained from a person between 18 and 60 years old who received the Ad26.COV2.S COVID-19 vaccine or a placebo.

The CDR3 sequence: CASSTPTGASGNTIYF. The CDR3 nucleotides read TGTGCCAGCAGCACCCCGACAGGGGCGTCGGGAAACACCATATATTTT. The chain uses TRBV7-2 and TRBJ1-3; TRBD1 matches at 8 bases. V trimming: 5 bases; J trimming: 4 bases; junction bases outside the gene matches: 10. CDR1 and CDR2 (germline): SGHTA, FQGNSA. The CDR3 consists of 16 residues.